Given below is one T cell receptor (beta chain) in context. The entry originates in a study of CD8+ T cells in alopecia areata. Sequencing relied on a cDNA template that was reverse transcribed from extracted RNA. TCRdb's copy holds only in-frame clones and misses some; the assay was immunoSEQ multiplex PCR. Of over 150,000 clones listed, 59% were seen once; the top ten hold over 12%. The CDR3 runs to 12 residues. The J segment lost 8 bases and the V segment lost 6 bases, leaving 6 bases of the junction unmatched. The germline gives CDR1 MGHDK, CDR2 SYGVNS. This clonotype was sampled from a human donor with alopecia areata. This rearrangement joins TRBV25-1 to TRBJ1-2, with 7 bases identical to TRBD1. The sample in question was CD4+ T cells sorted from blood, obtained at week 0. In DNA form, the CDR3 reads TGTGCCAGCAGCCCCAGGGGGAAGGGCTACACCTTC. Translating gives CASSPRGKGYTF.